The rows below give T cell receptor beta chains drawn from one sample of a study of technical replicates of blood from a handful of donors. Assay: immunoSEQ multiplex PCR; the TCRdb copy retains only in-frame clones and omits some. Among more than 65,000 clones listed, about 95% were seen once. Sequencing input: T cells isolated from PBMCs. The source of these receptors is a human donor in good health. Both conserved end residues are part of each CDR3. Each record gives: V gene, J gene, D gene, CDR3 protein. D genes are given only for firm matches.

>TRBV9|TRBJ2-3|-
CASSLSGGGAGDTQYF
>TRBV28|TRBJ2-3|TRBD2
CASSLRAGGTDTQYF
>TRBV18|TRBJ2-1|-
CASSSIPADLYNNEQFF
>TRBV28|TRBJ1-5|TRBD1
CASSPTGGGQPQHF
>TRBV2|TRBJ1-5|TRBD1
CASSAPGQNLNQNQPQHF
>TRBV11-2|TRBJ2-1|TRBD2
CASSPGTNYNEQFF
>TRBV5-1|TRBJ2-7|-
CASSQISGYEQYF
>TRBV7-7|TRBJ2-3|TRBD2
CASSALAGDSWDTQYF
>TRBV5-1|TRBJ2-5|-
CASREGQETQYF
>TRBV21-1|TRBJ2-7|-
CASSPLEGLDYGEYF
>TRBV28|TRBJ1-3|TRBD1
CASSTGTGFNTIYF
>TRBV4-2|TRBJ2-1|TRBD1
CASSQGPDRGKNEQFF
>TRBV7-9|TRBJ1-2|TRBD1
CASSRQGPMAGGYTF
>TRBV5-1|TRBJ1-1|-
CASSLSQTGRVNTEAFF
>TRBV11-2|TRBJ1-1|-
CASSTQENTEAFF
>TRBV9|TRBJ1-4|-
CASSVGEPNEKLFF
>TRBV5-4|TRBJ2-2|-
CASERQENTGELFF
>TRBV9|TRBJ2-1|TRBD2
CASRPGGGLYNEQFF
>TRBV11-3|TRBJ2-7|TRBD2
CASSVSSPAGGPYEQYF
>TRBV6-5|TRBJ1-2|-
CATLRGEGYTF
>TRBV21-1|TRBJ2-7|-
CASSSPQTRHGQYF
>TRBV14|TRBJ1-4|TRBD1
CASSRMTGGNEKLFF
>TRBV4-1|TRBJ1-5|-
CASSQDWGQGYQPQHF
>TRBV11-2|TRBJ2-4|TRBD2
CASVTSGQSKNIQYF
>TRBV27|TRBJ2-2|-
CASSLLAGATGELFF
>TRBV14|TRBJ1-5|-
CASSQGAFNQPQHF
>TRBV5-1|TRBJ1-1|-
CASSPGGRNTEAFF
>TRBV29-1|TRBJ2-4|-
CSVEFQAKNIQYF
>TRBV28|TRBJ1-3|-
CASRAGQFSSGNTIYF
>TRBV25-1|TRBJ2-2|-
CASNGAVEAGELFF
>TRBV5-4|TRBJ2-2|-
CASSLDTQNTGELFF
>TRBV11-2|TRBJ2-1|TRBD2
CASRTSGASYNEQFF
>TRBV2|TRBJ1-6|-
CASSEARASSNSPLHF
>TRBV6-1|TRBJ1-5|TRBD1
CASWDRAYNQPQHF
>TRBV19|TRBJ2-2|-
CASRTGFDSGELFF
>TRBV28|TRBJ2-1|TRBD2
CASSLAGGYNEQFF
>TRBV5-1|TRBJ1-6|-
CASTLSPNSPLHF